The 25 T cell receptor beta chains given below trace back to one sample, sequenced in a study of blood T cell repertoires in COVID-19. Clones were read by immunoSEQ multiplex PCR, and TCRdb kept only the in-frame ones, dropping some. The sample includes around 140,000 clones, roughly 80% of them seen just once. Sequenced sample: PBMCs or T cells enriched from blood (not recorded which). All receptors come from a woman between 50 and 59 years old who had recovered from COVID-19.

The rearrangement joins TRBV13 to TRBJ2-4, with TRBD1 matching over 8 bases. The CDR3 spans 15 residues. V shed 4 bases, J shed 8 bases, and the junction held 10 bases outside the gene matches. Germline CDR1 is PRHDT and CDR2 is FYEKMQ (reference sequence). CDR3 sequence reads: CASSSSGGQGDIQYF. The CDR3 DNA follows: TGTGCCAGCAGCTCTTCAGGGGGCCAAGGGGACATTCAGTACTTC.

The CDR3 bases are TGTGCCATCAGTCCGGCATCTGGGGGGGAACACACTGAAGCTTTCTTT. As protein: CAISPASGGEHTEAFF. The chain has TRBV10-3 and TRBJ1-1; possible D gene TRBD1, 5 bases. Trimming shortened V by 5 bases and J by 3 bases, and 19 bases separated the two germline ends. Germline lookup yields CDR1 ENHRY and CDR2 SYGVKD. This CDR3 region has 16 residues.

The rearrangement links TRBV27 to TRBJ2-3; 9 positions agree with TRBD2. The CDR3 has 15 amino acids. The V gene's germline CDR1 is MNHEY and CDR2 SMNVEV (reference sequence). The V segment lost 7 bases and the J segment 6 bases; nucleotides outside the gene matches: 11. The CDR3, as DNA: TGTGCCAGCACCGTGGGGGCGGGGGGGGCGGATACGCAGTATTTT. The encoded protein is CASTVGAGGADTQYF.

The chain employs TRBV27 and TRBJ1-6; D not resolved. This CDR3 comprises 13 residues. Per germline, CDR1 MNHEY and CDR2 SMNVEV (reference sequence). The V gene lost 0 bases and the J gene lost 12 bases, with 9 bases spanning the gap. The CDR3 DNA sequence: TGTGCCAGCAGTTTATCGAGTTCGTTACCCCTCCACTTT. This sequence encodes CASSLSSSLPLHF.

This chain uses TRBV5-6 with TRBJ2-7; D is possibly TRBD2 (5 bases). V was cut by 7 bases and J by 0 bases, with 14 bases left in between. Germline CDR1 reads SGHDT; CDR2 reads YYEEEE. CDR3 length: 14 amino acids. The CDR3 nucleotides read TGTGCCAGCGGGCGCGCGGGTAGCTCCTACGAGCAGTACGTC. Protein product: CASGRAGSSYEQYV.

This clone appeared a few times. This chain uses TRBV18 with TRBJ2-5, with 7 bases aligning to TRBD2. Per the germline V gene, CDR1 is KGHSH and CDR2 is LQKENI. With 3 bases clipped from V and 4 bases from J, the junction kept 5 bases outside the gene matches. This CDR3 spans 14 amino acids. The CDR3: CASSPQTSRETQYF. In DNA, the CDR3 is TGTGCCAGCTCACCCCAGACTAGCAGAGAGACCCAGTACTTC. The full variable domain, its missing parts supplied by reference TRBV18 and TRBJ2-5, is NAGVMQNPRHLVRRRGQEARLRCSPMKGHSHVYWYRQLPEEGLKFMVYLQKENIIDESGMPKERFSAEFPKEGPSILRIQQVVRGDSAAYFCASSPQTSRETQYFGPGTRLLVL.

The V gene is TRBV15, the J gene TRBJ1-5; a possible D gene is TRBD1 (6 bases). The germline V gene has CDR1 LNHNV and CDR2 YYDKDF (reference sequence). V lost 5 bases and J 0 bases, leaving 17 bases between the germline ends. This CDR3 is built from 17 residues. CDR3 coding DNA: TGTGCCACCAGCTCCCAGGCGGGGGGACATAGCAATCAGCCCCAGCATTTT. Translated, it gives CATSSQAGGHSNQPQHF.

The chain carries TRBV27 and TRBJ1-5; a possible D gene is TRBD1 (6 bases). Trimming shortened V by 3 bases and J by 5 bases, and 11 bases separated the two germline ends. The CDR3 has 14 amino acids. The V gene's germline CDR1 is MNHEY and CDR2 SMNVEV (reference sequence). CDR3 in DNA: TGTGCCAGCAGTTTTCAGGGGAAATATCAGCCCCAGCATTTT. Translating gives CASSFQGKYQPQHF.

CDR3 protein: CASSEASGGAGTQYF. The DNA of the CDR3 is TGTGCCAGCAGTGAAGCAAGCGGGGGGGCAGGTACGCAGTATTTT. V is TRBV2 and J is TRBJ2-3, with TRBD2 matching over 10 bases. CDR1 is SNHLY, CDR2 FYNNEI, per germline. After removal of 0 bases from V and 8 bases from J, the junction contained 5 bases not matched to a gene. The CDR3 runs 15 residues.

The V and J genes are TRBV5-1 and TRBJ1-6; possibly TRBD1 for D (5 bases). Germline CDR1 reads SGHRS; CDR2 reads YFSETQ. Deletions cut 3 bases from V and 5 bases from J, with 12 bases between. The CDR3 has 15 amino acids. CDR3 protein: CASSSIQGHNSPLHF. The DNA of the CDR3 is TGCGCCAGCAGCTCAATCCAGGGCCATAATTCACCCCTCCACTTT.

This chain connects TRBV28 to TRBJ2-7, with D possibly TRBD1 on 6 matching bases. Germline-derived CDR1 and CDR2 are MDHEN and SYDVKM. This CDR3 has 15 residues. Trimming took off 1 base at V and 1 base at J, with 11 bases between the two ends. In DNA form, the CDR3 reads TGTGCCAGCAGTTTATACTTACAGGGTTCCTACGAGCAGTACTTC. Protein product: CASSLYLQGSYEQYF.

The chain carries TRBV10-3 and TRBJ1-4; D might be TRBD1 (5 bases). Germline V gene data show CDR1 as ENHRY and CDR2 as SYGVKD. CDR3 size: 13 residues. The V end lost 11 bases, the J end lost 6 bases, and 16 bases lay between the germline ends. The CDR3 loop reads CAARGGKDEKLFF. The CDR3 nucleotides are TGTGCCGCGCGGGGGGGGAAGGATGAAAAACTGTTTTTT.

The chain carries TRBV6-5 and TRBJ1-3, with D unresolved. The length of the CDR3 is 16 residues. Germline V gene sequence: CDR1 MNHEY, CDR2 SVGAGI. Between the trimmed V and J ends, which lost 0 bases and 4 bases, there was a span of 13 bases. CDR3 in amino acids: CASSYSASSLGNTIYF. In DNA, the CDR3 is TGTGCCAGCAGTTACTCTGCCTCTAGCCTGGGAAACACCATATATTTT.

The chain employs TRBV6-5 and TRBJ1-6; D is unresolved. CDR3 length equals 15 residues. V was cut by 5 bases and J by 8 bases, with 16 bases left in between. In germline, CDR1 is MNHEY, CDR2 SVGAGI. The CDR3 region is CASSPQLSTDSPLHF. CDR3 DNA: TGTGCCAGCAGTCCGCAACTCTCAACGGATTCACCCCTCCACTTT.

V usage is TRBV9 and J usage is TRBJ1-4; TRBD1 matches at 8 bases. The CDR3 spans 15 residues. Per the germline V gene, CDR1 is SGDLS and CDR2 is YYNGEE. The junction had 4 bases not matched to a gene; V was cut back by 2 bases and J by 4 bases. The CDR3 region has the DNA TGTGCCAGCAGCGTTGCAGGGGGCCTTAATGAAAAACTGTTTTTT. As protein: CASSVAGGLNEKLFF.

CDR3 nucleotide sequence: TGTGCCAGCAGCTCTCGGTGGTCCTACGAGCAGTACTTC. This gives the protein CASSSRWSYEQYF. The chain employs TRBV11-1 and TRBJ2-7; D uncertain. Looked up from germline, CDR1 is SGHAT and CDR2 is FQDESV (reference sequence). The CDR3 runs to 13 residues. The ends were cut back, 4 bases at V and 1 base at J, with 8 bases in the middle. The full variable domain, rest sourced from reference TRBV11-1 and TRBJ2-7, is EAEVAQSPRYKITEKSQAVAFWCDPISGHATLYWYRQILGQGPELLVQFQDESVVDDSQLPKDRFSAERLKGVDSTLKIQPAELGDSAMYLCASSSRWSYEQYFGPGTRLTVT.

This clone was seen just once. J is TRBJ2-7 and V is TRBV28; 7 bases line up with TRBD1. CDR3 length: 15 residues. CDR1 and CDR2 (germline): MDHEN, SYDVKM. Trimming cost V 2 bases and J 2 bases; bases outside gene matches: 6. The chain's CDR3 is CASSLGGQWAYEQYF. The CDR3 bases are TGTGCCAGCAGTTTAGGGGGACAGTGGGCCTACGAGCAGTACTTC.

This sequence joins TRBV2 and TRBJ2-7, with 8 bases identical to TRBD1. V shed 4 bases and J 5 bases; nucleotides not matched to a gene: 7. Germline lookup yields CDR1 SNHLY and CDR2 FYNNEI. The CDR3 runs 14 residues. CDR3 residues: CASSGIWTGNEQYV. In nucleotides, the CDR3 is TGTGCCAGCAGTGGAATCTGGACAGGGAACGAGCAGTACGTC.

This clone appeared a few times. The chain uses TRBV9 and TRBJ2-2; maybe TRBD1 (5 bases). From germline, CDR1 is SGDLS and CDR2 YYNGEE. The CDR3 extends over 15 amino acids. Trimming took 7 bases from V and 0 from J, leaving 13 bases between them. In DNA form, the CDR3 reads TGTGCCAGCTCCCAGGGCATTTCGAACACCGGGGAGCTGTTTTTT. Translation: CASSQGISNTGELFF.

This clone was found many times. The J gene is TRBJ2-2, the V gene TRBV5-1, with 10 bases that match TRBD2. The CDR3 spans 15 residues. Germline V gene sequence: CDR1 SGHRS, CDR2 YFSETQ. Losses at the gene ends were 0 bases for V and 6 bases for J; bases not matched to a gene: 2. CDR3 sequence (DNA): TGCGCCAGCAGCTTGGCACTAGCGGGGCCCGGGGAGCTGTTTTTT. Translated, it gives CASSLALAGPGELFF.

This clone was counted a few times. The chain is built from TRBV3-1 (or the pseudogene TRBV3-2) and TRBJ2-1, with a tentative D call TRBD1 (5 bases). The CDR3 totals 15 residues. The germline V gene has CDR1 LGHDT and CDR2 YNNKEL (reference sequence). V gave up 7 bases and J gave up 3 bases, with 16 bases separating them. The CDR3 coding sequence is TGTGCCAGCATTTCATCACAGGTAAACTACAATGAGCAGTTCTTC. It is translated as CASISSQVNYNEQFF.

This clone was detected a few times. This chain connects TRBV28 to TRBJ1-5, with D hard to call. The CDR3 sequence is 12 residues long. Trimming removed 8 bases from V and 5 bases from J, with 10 bases in between. Germline CDR1 reads MDHEN; CDR2 reads SYDVKM. For the CDR3, the DNA is TGTGCCAGCTTTTCACGGGATCAGCCCCAGCATTTT. Its protein is CASFSRDQPQHF.

This chain joins TRBV10-1 and TRBJ2-2; D might be TRBD1 (5 bases). CDR3 length: 11 residues. Per germline, CDR1 WNHNN and CDR2 SYGVQD (reference sequence). V was shortened by 6 bases and J by 7 bases, with 6 bases between the two germline ends. The CDR3 nucleotides read TGCGCCAGCAGCAGGGACGGGGAGCTGTTTTTT. Translated, it gives CASSRDGELFF.

The gene calls are TRBV7-6 and TRBJ2-1; no clear D gene. Germline V lookup: CDR1 SGHVS, CDR2 FNYEAQ. The CDR3 extends over 13 amino acids. V was trimmed by 1 base and J by 10 bases, leaving 11 bases between them. The CDR3 nucleotides read TGTGCCAGCAGCTTAGAGGTAAACGGGGAGCAGTTCTTC. Protein product: CASSLEVNGEQFF.

The genes are TRBV11-3 and TRBJ1-1; perhaps TRBD1 as D (6 bases). CDR1 is SGHNT, CDR2 YENEEA, per germline. With 1 base removed from V and 4 bases from J, the gap between germline ends came to 10 bases. The CDR3 extends over 14 amino acids. In DNA, the CDR3 is TGTGCCAGCAGCTTAGGCAGGGGAACCACTGAAGCTTTCTTT. It yields the protein CASSLGRGTTEAFF. The full variable domain, completed using reference TRBV11-3 and TRBJ1-1, is EAGVVQSPRYKIIEKKQPVAFWCNPISGHNTLYWYLQNLGQGPELLIRYENEEAVDDSQLPKDRFSAERLKGVDSTLKIQPAELGDSAVYLCASSLGRGTTEAFFGQGTRLTVV.